The 15 T cell receptor beta chains presented below share a single source sample, sequenced in a study of T-cell memory formation after mild COVID-19. In TCRdb, the 5' RACE reads were re-called with MiXCR into one record per CDR3 protein. The sample records about 340,000 distinct CDR3 sequences, approximately 21% being singletons. The sequenced sample was PBMCs or a T cell subset sorted from them (not recorded which). All receptors derive from an adult woman who had mild COVID-19 (a few samples of this study predate the infection). Cell type and time point are not known.

This clonotype occurred a few times. J is TRBJ2-5 and V is TRBV4-3; maybe TRBD2 (7 bases). V lost 1 base to trimming and J lost 2 bases, with 14 bases between them. CDR1 and CDR2 from the germline V gene are LGHNA and YSLEER. This CDR3 comprises 16 residues. CDR3 coding DNA: TGCGCCAGCAGCCAAGGAGGCGGGGGCTGGCAAGAGACCCAGTACTTC. Encoded protein: CASSQGGGGWQETQYF.

The count of this clonotype is one. The rearrangement joins TRBV12-3 or TRBV12-4 to TRBJ2-5; D is unclear. This CDR3 contains 14 residues. V lost 5 bases, J lost 5 bases, and 15 bases lay in between. DNA for the CDR3: TGTGCCAGCAGTCCCGGACCCCAGAAGGAGACCCAGTACTTC. It is translated as CASSPGPQKETQYF.

There are a few counts of this clonotype. This CDR3 reads CATGPPSGSYNEQFF. As DNA, the CDR3 is TGTGCCACCGGTCCCCCTAGCGGGAGTTACAATGAGCAGTTCTTC. The chain carries TRBV24-1 and TRBJ2-1; 10 nucleotides agree with TRBD2. Per the germline V gene, CDR1 is KGHDR and CDR2 is SFDVKD. The CDR3 length is 15 residues. V lost 9 bases to trimming and J lost 4 bases; unmatched junction nucleotides: 8.

The chain uses TRBV20-1 and TRBJ1-5, with a weak D call TRBD1 (5 bases). Trimming cost V 6 bases and J 0 bases, with 18 bases left between them. Germline assignment: CDR1 DFQATT and CDR2 SNEGSKA (reference sequence). The CDR3 consists of 16 residues. CDR3 amino acids: CSAVREGVYSNQPQHF. CDR3 bases: TGCAGTGCCGTAAGGGAAGGGGTTTATAGCAATCAGCCCCAGCATTTT.

The rearrangement uses TRBV9 and TRBJ2-1, with D perhaps TRBD2 (6 bases). Trimming removed 2 bases from V and 0 bases from J, with 12 bases in between. CDR3 length: 16 amino acids. Germline lookup yields CDR1 SGDLS and CDR2 YYNGEE. For the CDR3, the DNA is TGTGCCAGCAGCGTGGAGGGGCGGAGCTCCTACAATGAGCAGTTCTTC. Translating gives CASSVEGRSSYNEQFF.

The rearrangement links TRBV2 to TRBJ2-1; D assignment may be TRBD1 or TRBD2 (5 bases each). CDR1 and CDR2 (germline): SNHLY, FYNNEI. V was trimmed by 6 bases and J by 14 bases, leaving 17 bases between them. There are 12 residues in the CDR3. CDR3 in amino acids: CASRFQGSREFF. The CDR3 nucleotides read TGTGCCAGCAGATTCCAGGGTTCGAGGGAGTTCTTC.

V is TRBV11-3 and J is TRBJ2-5; TRBD1 aligns across 7 bases. This CDR3 region has 15 residues. The trim removed 5 bases at V and 2 bases at J, leaving 8 bases unmatched. Germline V CDR1 and CDR2: SGHNT, YENEEA. CDR3 DNA sequence: TGTGCCAGCAGCCCCCGCCGACAGGGTCAAGAGACCCAGTACTTC. Amino acid sequence: CASSPRRQGQETQYF.

The chain uses TRBV7-8 and TRBJ2-7, with 7 nucleotides matching TRBD2. The junction had 7 bases not matched to a gene; V was cut back by 5 bases and J by 6 bases. This CDR3 contains 13 residues. Germline V CDR1 and CDR2: SGHVS, FQNEAQ. The CDR3 protein is CASSAGVTGEQYF. As DNA, the CDR3 is TGTGCCAGCAGCGCGGGAGTAACAGGCGAGCAGTACTTC.

This clonotype appeared a few times. J is TRBJ2-1 and V is TRBV7-6; D possibly corresponds to TRBD2 (5 bases). Trimming stripped 2 bases from V and 0 bases from J, with 8 bases between. The CDR3 consists of 15 residues. Germline CDR1 is SGHVS and CDR2 is FNYEAQ. DNA of the CDR3: TGTGCCAGCAGCTTAAAGGCGGGCTCCTACAATGAGCAGTTCTTC. Translating gives CASSLKAGSYNEQFF.

This clonotype appeared a single time. The rearrangement joins TRBV15 to TRBJ1-5, with D hard to call. The germline CDR1 and CDR2 sequences are LNHNV and YYDKDF (reference sequence). V lost 0 bases and J lost 6, with 9 bases in between. The CDR3 contains 14 residues. CDR3 sequence (DNA): TGTGCCACCAGCAGAGATAAAGGGTTTCAGCCCCAGCATTTT. The encoded protein is CATSRDKGFQPQHF.

This chain uses TRBV5-8 with TRBJ2-7; D ambiguous. The V gene's germline CDR1 is SGHTS and CDR2 YDEGEE. The V end was cut by 6 bases, the J end by 2 bases, with 12 bases between. The CDR3 runs to 13 residues. The CDR3 is CASNSNGPYEQYF. The CDR3 DNA is TGTGCCAGCAACTCTAACGGACCCTACGAGCAGTACTTC.

The chain combines TRBV20-1 with TRBJ1-2; D is perhaps TRBD1 (5 bases). Germline-derived CDR1 and CDR2 are DFQATT and SNEGSKA (reference sequence). Trimming took 5 bases from V and 4 from J, leaving 11 bases between them. This CDR3 is built from 12 residues. The DNA of the CDR3 is TGCAGTGCTCGGGACGGAAGCTATGGCTACACCTTC. Translation: CSARDGSYGYTF.

This clonotype was observed at least ten times. The chain employs TRBV12-3 or TRBV12-4 and TRBJ2-6; D unresolved. The CDR3 sequence is 15 residues long. The germline V and J ends were trimmed by 4 bases and 0 bases, with 7 bases remaining between them. DNA of the CDR3: TGTGCCAGCAGTTCGTCGGGCTCTGGGGCCAACGTCCTGACTTTC. Encoded protein: CASSSSGSGANVLTF.

This clonotype has more than one count but fewer than ten. The chain combines TRBV5-1 with TRBJ2-7, with 12 bases that match TRBD2. The CDR3 length is 17 residues. Per germline, CDR1 SGHRS and CDR2 YFSETQ. After removal of 4 bases from V and 0 bases from J, the junction contained 8 bases not matched to a gene. In DNA, the CDR3 is TGCGCCAGCAGCCCGTGGGGGACTAGCGGGTCCTCCTACGAGCAGTACTTC. This codes for CASSPWGTSGSSYEQYF.

This clonotype has more than one count but fewer than ten. This chain uses TRBV5-1 with TRBJ1-1, with D perhaps matching TRBD1 (5 bases). This CDR3 has 17 amino acids. Trimming removed 0 bases at V and 4 bases at J, with 19 bases between. Germline assignment: CDR1 SGHRS and CDR2 YFSETQ. CDR3 in amino acids: CASSLAGGGPRTTEAFF. Written as DNA, the CDR3 is TGCGCCAGCAGCTTGGCGGGTGGGGGACCTCGTACCACTGAAGCTTTCTTT. Drawing the rest from reference TRBV5-1 and TRBJ1-1, the complete variable domain is KAGVTQTPRYLIKTRGQQVTLSCSPISGHRSVSWYQQTPGQGLQFLFEYFSETQRNKGNFPGRFSGRQFSNSRSEMNVSTLELGDSALYLCASSLAGGGPRTTEAFFGQGTRLTVV.